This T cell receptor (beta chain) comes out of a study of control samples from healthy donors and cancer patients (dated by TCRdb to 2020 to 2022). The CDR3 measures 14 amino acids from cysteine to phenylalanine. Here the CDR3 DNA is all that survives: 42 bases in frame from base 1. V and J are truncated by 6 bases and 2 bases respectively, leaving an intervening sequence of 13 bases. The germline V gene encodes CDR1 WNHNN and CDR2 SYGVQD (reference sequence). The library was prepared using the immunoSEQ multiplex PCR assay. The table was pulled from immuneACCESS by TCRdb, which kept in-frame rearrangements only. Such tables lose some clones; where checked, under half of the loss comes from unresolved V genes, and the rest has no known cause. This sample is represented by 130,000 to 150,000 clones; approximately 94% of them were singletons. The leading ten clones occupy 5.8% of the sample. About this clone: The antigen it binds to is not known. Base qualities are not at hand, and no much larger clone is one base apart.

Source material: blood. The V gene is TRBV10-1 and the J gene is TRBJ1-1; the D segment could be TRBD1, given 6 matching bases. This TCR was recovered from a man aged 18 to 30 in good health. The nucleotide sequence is TGCGCCAGCAGGTCAGGGGCCCCTAACACTGAAGCTTTCTTT. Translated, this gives CASRSGAPNTEAFF.